Shown below are 25 T cell receptor beta chains from a single sample sequenced in a study of blood T cell repertoires in COVID-19. TCRdb keeps only in-frame clones here, not all; method: immunoSEQ multiplex PCR. Among under 200,000 clones, 84% were seen once, and the ten largest hold around 14%. The sequenced material came from peripheral blood. All receptors derive from a young man with active or convalescent COVID-19.

The V call is TRBV5-6, the J call TRBJ2-2; 8 bases are shared with TRBD1. With V trimmed by 5 bases and J by 3 bases, 9 bases remained unmatched. The CDR3 sequence is 16 residues long. Germline V lookup: CDR1 SGHDT, CDR2 YYEEEE. In nucleotides, the CDR3 is TGTGCCAGCAGTTTTAGTGGGACAGGTCACACCGGGGAGCTGTTTTTT. Amino acids: CASSFSGTGHTGELFF.

CDR3 protein: CASRSRLAGGLNTYEQYF. Written as DNA, the CDR3 is TGTGCCAGCAGAAGTCGACTAGCGGGGGGACTAAACACCTACGAGCAGTACTTC. The chain has TRBV28 and TRBJ2-7; 13 nucleotides match TRBD2. The trim removed 6 bases at V and 2 bases at J, leaving 13 bases unmatched. CDR3 length: 18 residues. Germline-derived CDR1 and CDR2 are MDHEN and SYDVKM.

This clone was counted once. The chain couples TRBV18 to TRBJ1-6; 7 nucleotides align to TRBD1. The junction had 14 bases not matched to a gene; V was cut back by 1 base and J by 5 bases. The CDR3 runs to 19 residues. Per the germline V gene, CDR1 is KGHSH and CDR2 is LQKENI. CDR3 region: CASSPRPGTAIQNNSPLHF. For the CDR3, the DNA is TGTGCCAGCTCACCACGTCCCGGGACAGCCATCCAAAATAATTCACCCCTCCACTTT.

The chain combines TRBV7-2 with TRBJ2-3; D gene ambiguous. Germline assignment: CDR1 SGHTA and CDR2 FQGNSA. The CDR3 spans 14 residues. V was pared by 1 base and J by 0 bases, with 5 bases between. The CDR3 sequence: CASSLVASTDTQYF. The CDR3 DNA follows: TGTGCCAGCAGCTTAGTGGCTAGCACAGATACGCAGTATTTT.

This chain uses TRBV23-1 with TRBJ2-7; 8 bases are shared with TRBD2. TRBV23-1 is treated as an ORF (open reading frame) with a function not yet certain. The CDR3 loop spans 18 amino acids. Trimming removed 6 bases from V and 0 bases from J; junction bases left unmatched: 16. The DNA for the CDR3 is TGCGCCAGCAGCCCGACCACGGGAGGGCCCCCGCCCTCCTACGAGCAGTACTTC. Translated, it gives CASSPTTGGPPPSYEQYF.

V usage is TRBV5-1 and J usage is TRBJ2-7; 11 nucleotides agree with TRBD1. Germline CDR1 reads SGHRS; CDR2 reads YFSETQ. The CDR3 sequence is 14 residues long. Germline trimming cut 5 bases from V and 2 bases from J; bases unmatched to any gene: 3. The CDR3: CASSRTGGTYEQYF. The CDR3 DNA reads TGCGCCAGCAGTCGGACAGGGGGCACCTACGAGCAGTACTTC.

The chain links TRBV3-1 (or the pseudogene TRBV3-2) to TRBJ1-6, with 9 nucleotides matching TRBD1. The V segment lost 6 bases and the J segment 10 bases; nucleotides outside the gene matches: 10. CDR3 length equals 15 residues. Germline assignment: CDR1 LGHDT and CDR2 YNNKEL (reference sequence). This chain's CDR3 is CASRSGTGWGSPLHF. In DNA, the CDR3 is TGTGCCAGCAGATCCGGGACAGGGTGGGGGTCACCCCTCCACTTT.

This clone was observed once. This chain links TRBV18 with TRBJ2-7; D ambiguous. V lost 3 bases and J 7 bases, leaving 16 bases between the germline ends. Per the germline V gene, CDR1 is KGHSH and CDR2 is LQKENI. The CDR3 length is 14 residues. The CDR3 sequence: CASSPHGPPEEQYF. CDR3 bases: TGTGCCAGCTCACCCCATGGGCCCCCGGAAGAGCAGTACTTC.

The CDR3 spells CASSFGQGLRSSYEQYF. CDR3 coding DNA: TGCGCCAGCAGCTTCGGACAGGGACTTAGGAGCTCCTACGAGCAGTACTTC. V gene TRBV5-1 combines with J gene TRBJ2-7, with TRBD1 matching 8 bases. Germline values: CDR1 SGHRS, CDR2 YFSETQ. The ends lost 2 bases at V and 0 bases at J; junction bases unmatched: 10. The CDR3 extends over 17 amino acids.

The V gene is TRBV12-5, the J gene TRBJ2-1; TRBD2 aligns across 13 bases. CDR3 size: 16 residues. Germline CDR1 and CDR2: LGHNT and FRNRAP. V trimming: 4 bases; J trimming: 8 bases; junction bases outside the gene matches: 8. The CDR3 loop is CASGSWTSGRTYEQFF. In nucleotides, the CDR3 is TGTGCTAGTGGTTCGTGGACTAGCGGGAGAACATATGAGCAGTTCTTC.

The chain employs TRBV10-3 and TRBJ2-2; D might be TRBD1 (6 bases). Germline V lookup: CDR1 ENHRY, CDR2 SYGVKD. The CDR3 is 13 amino acids. Trimming removed 4 bases at V and 7 bases at J, with 10 bases between. CDR3 amino acids: CAISATGNGELFF. The CDR3 DNA sequence: TGTGCCATCAGTGCCACAGGGAACGGGGAGCTGTTTTTT.

The V and J genes are TRBV11-2 and TRBJ1-2; TRBD1 might be the D (5 bases). The CDR3 loop spans 15 amino acids. Trimming cost V 1 base and J 0 bases, with 9 bases left between them. CDR1 and CDR2 (germline): SGHAT, FQNNGV. Here the CDR3 DNA reads TGTGCCAGCAGCTTAGGTCCAGGGACTAACTATGGCTACACCTTC. This encodes CASSLGPGTNYGYTF.

The sample holds one count of this clone. This chain connects TRBV12-3 or TRBV12-4 to TRBJ2-3; no firm D call. The CDR3 length is 13 residues. Trimming took off 3 bases at V and 5 bases at J, with 9 bases between the two ends. As DNA, the CDR3 is TGTGCCAGCAGTTTTTTCTCAGAAGATACGCAGTATTTT. This sequence encodes CASSFFSEDTQYF.

The gene calls are TRBV7-3 and TRBJ2-1; weak D call: TRBD2 (6 bases). This CDR3 region has 17 residues. The germline CDR1 and CDR2 sequences are SGHTA and FQGTGA. V was trimmed by 0 bases and J by 3 bases, leaving 15 bases between them. The CDR3 loop reads CASSLTGRGKGYNEQFF. The DNA of the CDR3 is TGTGCCAGCAGCTTAACTGGACGGGGGAAAGGCTACAATGAGCAGTTCTTC. Combining the CDR3 with reference TRBV7-3 and TRBJ2-1 gives the whole variable domain GAGVSQTPSNKVTEKGKYVELRCDPISGHTALYWYRQSLGQGPEFLIYFQGTGAADDSGLPNDRFFAVRPEGSVSTLKIQRTERGDSAVYLCASSLTGRGKGYNEQFFGPGTRLTVL.

V usage is TRBV19 and J usage is TRBJ1-1, with TRBD1 matching over 8 bases. Germline values: CDR1 LNHDA, CDR2 SQIVND (reference sequence). V gave up 1 base and J gave up 3 bases; unmatched junction bases: 4. The CDR3 extends over 15 amino acids. The CDR3 protein is CASSIGGRGHTEAFF. The CDR3 bases are TGTGCCAGTAGTATAGGGGGCAGGGGGCACACTGAAGCTTTCTTT.

This clone is a singleton in its sample. Mismatch with germline at one junction end may stem from a read error. The chain carries TRBV20-1 and TRBJ1-1, with D hard to call. CDR3 length equals 8 residues. CDR1 DFQATT and CDR2 SNEGSKA come from the germline V gene (reference sequence). This CDR3 reads CSASARLF. The CDR3 nucleotides read TGCAGTGCTAGCGCCAGACTATTT.

This chain joins TRBV13 and TRBJ2-1; possibly TRBD1 for D (6 bases). Trimming removed 3 bases from V and 4 bases from J, with 13 bases in between. CDR1 is PRHDT, CDR2 FYEKMQ, per germline (reference sequence). The CDR3 runs 15 residues. CDR3 sequence reads: CASSFRTAIYNEQFF. The DNA of the CDR3 is TGTGCCAGCAGCTTCCGGACAGCGATTTACAATGAGCAGTTCTTC. Combining the CDR3 with reference TRBV13 and TRBJ2-1 gives the whole variable domain AAGVIQSPRHLIKEKRETATLKCYPIPRHDTVYWYQQGPGQDPQFLISFYEKMQSDKGSIPDRFSAQQFSDYHSELNMSSLELGDSALYFCASSFRTAIYNEQFFGPGTRLTVL.

The gene calls are TRBV7-9 and TRBJ2-3, with 10 bases that match TRBD2. The length of the CDR3 is 15 residues. In germline, CDR1 is SEHNR, CDR2 FQNEAQ (reference sequence). The junction had 3 bases not matched to a gene; V was cut back by 1 base and J by 5 bases. In DNA form, the CDR3 reads TGTGCCAGCAGCTTAGATTTAGCGGGGGGAGATACGCAGTATTTT. This sequence encodes CASSLDLAGGDTQYF.

The J gene is TRBJ2-5, the V gene TRBV2, with TRBD1 identical over 8 bases. The junction had 6 bases not matched to a gene; V was cut back by 5 bases and J by 1 base. The CDR3 totals 15 residues. CDR1 is SNHLY, CDR2 FYNNEI, per germline. The chain's CDR3 is CASSLQGASQETQYF. The CDR3 DNA is TGTGCCAGCAGTCTCCAGGGGGCGAGCCAAGAGACCCAGTACTTC.

The rearrangement joins TRBV15 to TRBJ1-6, with 7 positions matching TRBD1. The V gene's germline CDR1 is LNHNV and CDR2 YYDKDF (reference sequence). The CDR3 runs to 15 residues. Trimming took 4 bases from V and 7 from J; bases not matched to a gene: 7. The CDR3 region has the DNA TGTGCCACCAGCAAAGTACAGGGGTACAATTCACCCCTCCACTTT. Its translation is CATSKVQGYNSPLHF.

This clone was seen only a few times. The chain couples TRBV6-1 to TRBJ1-5; weak D call: TRBD1 (5 bases). V was clipped by 4 bases and J by 2 bases, with 15 bases between them. The CDR3 spans 16 residues. The germline gives CDR1 MNHNS, CDR2 SASEGT. The CDR3 sequence is CASSGTGGGRNQPQHF. The CDR3, as DNA: TGTGCCAGCAGTGGTACAGGAGGAGGGCGCAATCAGCCCCAGCATTTT.

This chain uses TRBV4-1 with TRBJ1-3; 8 bases line up with TRBD1. Germline loops: CDR1 MGHRA, CDR2 YSYEKL. With V trimmed by 2 bases and J by 3 bases, 6 bases remained unmatched. The CDR3 is 16 amino acids. CDR3: CASSQPGQDVGNTIYF. The CDR3 DNA sequence: TGCGCCAGCAGCCAACCGGGACAGGATGTTGGAAACACCATATATTTT.

The chain joins TRBV10-2 to TRBJ2-3; 9 bases are shared with TRBD2. V dropped 0 bases and J dropped 5; count of bases not matched to a gene: 12. CDR1 WSHSY and CDR2 SAAADI come from the germline V gene. The CDR3 totals 18 residues. CDR3 in amino acids: CASSESILAGAKEDTQYF. The CDR3 DNA reads TGCGCCAGCAGTGAGTCGATACTAGCGGGCGCCAAGGAAGATACGCAGTATTTT.

The chain joins TRBV21-1 to TRBJ2-1; the tabulated D call, TRBD2, remains unverified against the DNA. TRBV21-1 is given as a pseudogene. The length of the CDR3 is 16 residues. The CDR3 loop is CASSKWGDGLYNEQFF. The CDR3 DNA is TGTGCCAGCAGCAAATGGGGGGATGGGCTCTACAATGAGCAGTTCTTC.

This clone is a singleton in its sample. The DNA for the CDR3 is TGTGCCAGCAGCCGCCAGGGGGCCGGCAATCAGCCCCAGCATTTT. Protein: CASSRQGAGNQPQHF. V gene TRBV3-1 (or the pseudogene TRBV3-2) combines with J gene TRBJ1-5; 8 nucleotides line up with TRBD1. J was trimmed by 2 bases and V by 4 bases; bases with no gene match: 4. CDR3 length: 15 amino acids. CDR1 and CDR2 from the germline V gene are LGHDT and YNNKEL (reference sequence).